What follows are 22 T cell receptor beta chains derived from one specimen sequenced in a study of CD4 T cells in relation to SARS-CoV-2 and coronaviruses. These TCRs' antigens remain unknown. Method: immunoSEQ multiplex PCR; TCRdb's copy keeps in-frame clones and lacks some. The sample holds more than 15,000 clones, 82% seen once. Before the COVID-19 pandemic, during about 2011-2019, CD4+ T cells were taken from unexposed donors. After ten to eleven days of culture, CD4+ T cells were isolated. Sequenced sample: CD4+ T cells from PBMCs, cultured in vitro. The receptors here all came from a human donor in good health.

The rearrangement links TRBV7-8 to TRBJ2-5; no reliable D call. This CDR3 region has 15 residues. Trimming shortened V by 4 bases and J by 2 bases, and 14 bases separated the two germline ends. Germline V CDR1 and CDR2: SGHVS, FQNEAQ. The CDR3 DNA is TGTGCCAGCAGCTGGGGTTGGGCAGCTCAAGAGACCCAGTACTTC. This translates into CASSWGWAAQETQYF.

This clone came up once. The chain links TRBV7-9 to TRBJ2-3; D gene uncertain. The length of the CDR3 is 15 residues. Germline loops: CDR1 SEHNR, CDR2 FQNEAQ (reference sequence). V gave up 7 bases and J gave up 0 bases, with 14 bases separating them. CDR3 sequence: CASTRDGTSTDTQYF. CDR3 DNA sequence: TGTGCCAGCACCCGCGACGGCACTAGCACAGATACGCAGTATTTT.

The genes are TRBV12-3 or TRBV12-4 and TRBJ2-6, with TRBD1 matching 9 bases. The length of the CDR3 is 11 residues. The junction had 4 bases not matched to a gene; V was cut back by 3 bases and J by 19 bases. For the CDR3, the DNA is TGTGCCAGCAGTTTGGGACAGGGTTTCACTTTC. It is translated as CASSLGQGFTF.

The rearrangement links TRBV21-1 to TRBJ2-5; the tabulated D call, TRBD1, remains unverified against the DNA. TRBV21-1 is marked as a pseudogene. CDR3 size: 16 residues. CDR3 bases: TGTGCCAGCAGCTCCCGGAGGAGGGGGCAGGAAGAGACCCAGTACTTC. Translated, it gives CASSSRRRGQEETQYF.

V and J are TRBV11-2 and TRBJ1-6; no reliable D call. V was clipped by 0 bases and J by 16 bases, with 13 bases between them. Germline values: CDR1 SGHAT, CDR2 FQNNGV. CDR3 length: 13 residues. The CDR3 protein is CASSLERWALLHF. The CDR3 DNA follows: TGTGCCAGCAGCTTAGAAAGGTGGGCCCTTCTCCACTTT.

The chain joins TRBV18 to TRBJ2-7, with D maybe TRBD1 (5 bases). The CDR3 is made up of 15 amino acids. The germline V and J ends were trimmed by 1 base and 3 bases, with 13 bases remaining between them. Germline loops: CDR1 KGHSH, CDR2 LQKENI. As DNA, the CDR3 is TGTGCCAGCTCACCACGGCGTTCGACAGACTACGAGCAGTACTTC. Translation: CASSPRRSTDYEQYF.

This clone was seen only once. The chain recombines TRBV12-3 or TRBV12-4 with TRBJ2-1; tentatively, D is TRBD2 (5 bases). CDR3 length: 13 amino acids. V gave up 3 bases and J gave up 7 bases, with 10 bases separating them. CDR3 DNA: TGTGCCAGCAGTTTTGGAGGTCCTAATGAGCAGTTCTTC. Translating gives CASSFGGPNEQFF.

As DNA, the CDR3 is TGCGCCAGCAGCTTATTGCCCGGGTCCAATTCACCCCTCCACTTT. Translating gives CASSLLPGSNSPLHF. The chain recombines TRBV5-1 with TRBJ1-6; D is undetermined. Germline lookup yields CDR1 SGHRS and CDR2 YFSETQ. This CDR3 has 15 residues. V was clipped by 2 bases and J by 7 bases, with 13 bases between them.

The chain is built from TRBV11-3 and TRBJ2-2, with 9 positions matching TRBD2. J was trimmed by 1 base and V by 4 bases; bases with no gene match: 1. The germline gives CDR1 SGHNT, CDR2 YENEEA. This CDR3 contains 15 residues. The CDR3 protein is CASSSSGVNTGELFF. The CDR3 DNA sequence: TGTGCCAGCAGCTCTAGCGGGGTGAACACCGGGGAGCTGTTTTTT.

This chain connects TRBV19 to TRBJ1-2, with a possible D match to TRBD1 (6 bases). Trimming removed 5 bases at V and 4 bases at J, with 11 bases between. This CDR3 is built from 13 residues. Germline CDR1 reads LNHDA; CDR2 reads SQIVND (reference sequence). CDR3 sequence: CASSDDRRYGYTF. DNA for the CDR3: TGTGCCAGTAGTGACGACAGGCGCTATGGCTACACCTTC.

The chain employs TRBV28 and TRBJ1-3; D uncertain. V was clipped by 7 bases and J by 4 bases, with 8 bases between them. CDR1 and CDR2 (germline): MDHEN, SYDVKM. The CDR3 is 12 amino acids. The CDR3 loop is CASTERGNTIYF. DNA of the CDR3: TGTGCCAGCACCGAAAGAGGAAACACCATATATTTT.

The CDR3 is CASSPSGGKETQYF. The DNA for the CDR3 is TGTGCCAGCAGCCCCTCGGGGGGGAAAGAGACCCAGTACTTC. The rearrangement links TRBV7-2 to TRBJ2-5, with TRBD2 matching 8 bases. CDR3 size: 14 residues. With V trimmed by 5 bases and J by 3 bases, 5 bases remained unmatched. In germline, CDR1 is SGHTA, CDR2 FQGNSA.

The chain has TRBV9 and TRBJ2-3, with D uncertain. Germline V gene data show CDR1 as SGDLS and CDR2 as YYNGEE. The CDR3 sequence is 16 residues long. Trimming took off 0 bases at V and 1 base at J, with 12 bases between the two ends. CDR3: CASSVAVLSGTDTQYF. The DNA of the CDR3 is TGTGCCAGCAGCGTAGCGGTTCTCTCCGGCACAGATACGCAGTATTTT.

The chain joins TRBV2 to TRBJ1-1, with D unclear. This CDR3 contains 13 residues. From germline, CDR1 is SNHLY and CDR2 FYNNEI. V was pared by 8 bases and J by 1 base, with 11 bases between. CDR3 in amino acids: CASQRRENTEAFF. The CDR3 nucleotides read TGTGCCAGCCAGCGGCGGGAGAACACTGAAGCTTTCTTT.

The chain combines TRBV9 with TRBJ2-7, with D tentatively TRBD2 (6 bases). Trimming shortened V by 4 bases and J by 2 bases, and 16 bases separated the two germline ends. The germline V gene encodes CDR1 SGDLS and CDR2 YYNGEE. This CDR3 is 15 amino acids long. CDR3 sequence (DNA): TGTGCCAGCAGCCCCCCCGGAGGGCCCCCCTACGAGCAGTACTTC. It encodes CASSPPGGPPYEQYF.

This chain connects TRBV7-3 to TRBJ2-1, with TRBD1 as a possible D gene (7 bases). Germline loops: CDR1 SGHTA, CDR2 FQGTGA. The V end lost 2 bases, the J end lost 1 base, and 9 bases lay between the germline ends. This CDR3 has 15 amino acids. In nucleotides, the CDR3 is TGTGCCAGCAGCTTAGCGGGACAGTCCTACAATGAGCAGTTCTTC. This gives the protein CASSLAGQSYNEQFF.

This clone was picked up one time. The chain joins TRBV6-2 or TRBV6-3 to TRBJ1-1; D is unresolved. V lost 5 bases, J lost 0 bases, and 13 bases lay in between. The germline V gene has CDR1 MNHEY and CDR2 SVGEGT. The CDR3 has 15 amino acids. DNA of the CDR3: TGTGCCAGCAGTCCCCGGAGACAAATGAACACTGAAGCTTTCTTT. Its protein is CASSPRRQMNTEAFF.

This CDR3 reads CASSGRLGVGRNEQFF. The CDR3 nucleotides are TGCGCCAGCAGCGGCAGACTAGGCGTTGGTAGGAATGAGCAGTTCTTC. The V and J genes are TRBV5-1 and TRBJ2-1; D possibly corresponds to TRBD2 (6 bases). Trimming pared 4 bases from V and 7 bases from J, leaving 21 bases between. This CDR3 has 16 amino acids. CDR1 and CDR2 from the germline V gene are SGHRS and YFSETQ. The complete variable domain, with remaining parts taken from reference TRBV5-1 and TRBJ2-1, reads KAGVTQTPRYLIKTRGQQVTLSCSPISGHRSVSWYQQTPGQGLQFLFEYFSETQRNKGNFPGRFSGRQFSNSRSEMNVSTLELGDSALYLCASSGRLGVGRNEQFFGPGTRLTVL.

The chain joins TRBV7-2 to TRBJ2-3; TRBD1 agrees at 8 bases. The germline CDR1 and CDR2 sequences are SGHTA and FQGNSA. The CDR3 runs 14 residues. J was trimmed by 2 bases and V by 5 bases; bases with no gene match: 3. CDR3 sequence reads: CASSPTGATDTQYF. The DNA of the CDR3 is TGTGCCAGCAGCCCGACAGGGGCCACAGATACGCAGTATTTT.

This clone was counted a single time. The rearrangement uses TRBV11-2 and TRBJ1-3, with D uncertain. The germline gives CDR1 SGHAT, CDR2 FQNNGV. The ends were cut back, 3 bases at V and 0 bases at J, with 18 bases in the middle. The CDR3 sequence is 18 residues long. CDR3 DNA: TGTGCCAGCAGCTTGCTAGCCGGCAGGTCCTCCTCTGGAAACACCATATATTTT. Its translation is CASSLLAGRSSSGNTIYF.

This clone was counted only a few times. The chain is built from TRBV20-1 and TRBJ2-7; D unresolved. CDR3 length equals 11 residues. CDR1 DFQATT and CDR2 SNEGSKA come from the germline V gene (reference sequence). Trimming removed 0 bases from V and 5 bases from J, with 5 bases in between. The CDR3 reads CSARDRHEQYF. For the CDR3, the DNA is TGCAGTGCTAGAGATCGGCACGAGCAGTACTTC.

This clone has just a few counts. In DNA, the CDR3 is TGCGCCAGCAGTGAGTCAGGGGGGCCGGAGGGAGAGACCCAGTACTTC. Its protein product is CASSESGGPEGETQYF. The rearrangement uses TRBV10-1 and TRBJ2-5; tentatively, D is TRBD1 or TRBD2 (6 bases each). The CDR3 totals 16 residues. V dropped 0 bases and J dropped 4 bases, with 15 bases sitting between them. The germline gives CDR1 WNHNN, CDR2 SYGVQD (reference sequence).